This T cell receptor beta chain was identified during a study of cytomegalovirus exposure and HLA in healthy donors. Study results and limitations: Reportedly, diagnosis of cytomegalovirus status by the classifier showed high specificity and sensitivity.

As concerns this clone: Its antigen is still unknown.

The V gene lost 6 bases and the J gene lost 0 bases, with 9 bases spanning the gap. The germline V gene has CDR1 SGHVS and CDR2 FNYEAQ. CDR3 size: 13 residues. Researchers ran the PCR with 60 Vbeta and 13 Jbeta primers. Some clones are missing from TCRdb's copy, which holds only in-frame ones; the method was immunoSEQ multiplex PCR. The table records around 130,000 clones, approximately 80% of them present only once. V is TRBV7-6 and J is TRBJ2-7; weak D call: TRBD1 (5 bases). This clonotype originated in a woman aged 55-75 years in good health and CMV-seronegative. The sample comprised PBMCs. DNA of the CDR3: TGTGCCAGCAGTCGACAGAGCTCCTACGAGCAGTACTTC. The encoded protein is CASSRQSSYEQYF. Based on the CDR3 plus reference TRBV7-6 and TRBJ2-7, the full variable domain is GAGVSQSPRYKVTKRGQDVALRCDPISGHVSLYWYRQALGQGPEFLTYFNYEAQQDKSGLPNDRFSAERPEGSISTLTIQRTEQRDSAMYRCASSRQSSYEQYFGPGTRLTVT.